This entry concerns a single T cell receptor (beta chain). Its specificity is unknown. The sample belongs to a study of radiation and T cells in renal cell carcinoma. CDR3 length: 16 amino acids. Per germline, CDR1 ENHRY and CDR2 SYGVKD. Trimming took 2 bases from V and 2 from J, leaving 12 bases between them. Profiled with immunoSEQ multiplex PCR; TCRdb holds only in-frame clones, not every one. The sample consists of around 130,000 clones, 88% of them appearing once. Time point denoted: blood 2 weeks post-SBRT. Treatment denoted: 15 Gy SBRT to primary tumor, nephrectomy 4 weeks later. The tumor was a clear cell renal cell carcinoma. Study observations and caveats: In blood, top tumor clones expanded by 2 weeks, shrinking by 4. Without pretreatment biopsies, baseline tumor clonotype presence was undetermined.

This sample comprised blood, obtained from a patient whose treatment included radiotherapy and nephrectomy. The receptor comes from a woman in her seventies with renal cell carcinoma. The V gene is TRBV10-3, the J gene TRBJ2-2, with D possibly being TRBD1 (6 bases). CDR3 nucleotides: TGTGCCATCAGTGAGCCAGGACAGTCAAACACCGGGGAGCTGTTTTTT. It is translated as CAISEPGQSNTGELFF.